This T cell receptor (beta chain) was sequenced for a study of T cells in Graves' hyperthyroidism and ophthalmopathy. General observations from the study: Before onset, by a median of 6.5 months, the model predicted ophthalmopathy. A model built on 13 V-J features separated ophthalmopathy from stable hyperthyroidism.

RNA transcripts were the template for amplifying TCR beta CDR3 regions. The primer set for the first-round RT-PCR of the TCR CDR3 was HTBI. From the multiplex PCR reads, TCRdb called clonotypes with MiXCR, one entry per CDR3 protein. This sample carries a few hundred thousand distinct CDR3 sequences, around 42% of them seen once, and the ten largest clones take about 7.9%. Per germline, CDR1 SGHAT and CDR2 FQDESV (reference sequence). The CDR3 totals 15 residues. The definition of stable Graves' hyperthyroidism was no ophthalmopathy progression within 18 months. For the diagnoses, clinical symptoms, serum thyroxine and TRAb, thyroid ultrasound and orbital computed tomography were used. Comments on this clonotype: The target antigen is unknown. The junction differs from germline at one of its ends, possibly a read error.

Material: peripheral blood or thyroid tissue (not recorded which). The origin of this receptor is a woman aged 18-30 years with Graves' hyperthyroidism. J is TRBJ1-1 and V is TRBV11-1; D not certain. The CDR3, as DNA: TGTTCCAGCAGCTTAGTGACCCAAGGGAACACTGAAGCTTTCTTT. Its protein is CSSSLVTQGNTEAFF.